These T cell receptor beta chains were read from a single sample in a study of T-cell memory formation after mild COVID-19. TCRdb analysed the 5' RACE reads with MiXCR anew, one entry per CDR3 protein. The sample has about 88,000 distinct CDR3 sequences; 20% to 30% are singletons. Specimen: PBMCs or a T cell subset sorted from them (not recorded which). These receptors all stem from a man in his late teens or twenties who had mild COVID-19 (a few samples of this study predate the infection). Cell type and time point are not known. CDR3s include the opening cysteine and the closing phenylalanine or tryptophan. A D gene is named only where the DNA matches it firmly. Clone size is stated in some rows and not others, as once, few, many or a class when expanded.

v_call: TRBV7-2
clone_size: .
j_call: TRBJ2-3
cdr3_length: 14
d_call: .
cdr3_nt: TGTGCCAGCAGCTCCCGACTAGGCCCAGATACGCAGTATTTT
cdr3_aa: CASSSRLGPDTQYF

v_call: TRBV7-2
clone_size: .
j_call: TRBJ1-2
cdr3_length: 14
d_call: .
cdr3_nt: TGTGCCAGCACCTACCCCGGGACCAACTATGGCTACACCTTC
cdr3_aa: CASTYPGTNYGYTF

v_call: TRBV5-5
clone_size: .
j_call: TRBJ2-3
cdr3_length: 15
d_call: .
cdr3_nt: TGTGCCAGCAGCCCTGTTTCAGGGCCACAGGATACGCAGTATTTT
cdr3_aa: CASSPVSGPQDTQYF

v_call: TRBV7-6
clone_size: .
j_call: TRBJ2-1
cdr3_length: 16
d_call: TRBD2
cdr3_nt: TGTGCCAGCAGCGCTCTGATTAGCGGGGGGGCTCATGAGCAGTTCTTC
cdr3_aa: CASSALISGGAHEQFF

v_call: TRBV4-1
clone_size: .
j_call: TRBJ1-2
cdr3_length: 14
d_call: TRBD1
cdr3_nt: TGCGCCAGCAGCCAAGAGACAGGGCCTTATGGCTACACCTTC
cdr3_aa: CASSQETGPYGYTF

v_call: TRBV29-1
clone_size: .
j_call: TRBJ2-3
cdr3_length: 13
d_call: .
cdr3_nt: TGCAGCGTTGGGGGGGCAAGCACAGATACGCAGTATTTT
cdr3_aa: CSVGGASTDTQYF

v_call: TRBV4-3
clone_size: few
j_call: TRBJ2-7
cdr3_length: 16
d_call: TRBD1
cdr3_nt: TGCGCCAGCAGCCAAGAAAGTTCAGGGGGTTCCTACGAGCAGTACTTC
cdr3_aa: CASSQESSGGSYEQYF

v_call: TRBV27
clone_size: .
j_call: TRBJ1-2
cdr3_length: 16
d_call: TRBD1
cdr3_nt: TGTGCCAGCGGGCTCTCCGGGGACAGGGGGCTATATGGCTACACCTTC
cdr3_aa: CASGLSGDRGLYGYTF

v_call: TRBV7-9
clone_size: .
j_call: TRBJ2-1
cdr3_length: 15
d_call: .
cdr3_nt: TGTGCCAGCAGCTTCCTCGCGGGGTCCTACAATGAGCAGTTCTTC
cdr3_aa: CASSFLAGSYNEQFF

v_call: TRBV9
clone_size: .
j_call: TRBJ2-7
cdr3_length: 15
d_call: TRBD1
cdr3_nt: TGTGCCAGCAGCCCCCGGGACAGGCTAACCTACGAGCAGTACTTC
cdr3_aa: CASSPRDRLTYEQYF

v_call: TRBV14
clone_size: .
j_call: TRBJ1-2
cdr3_length: 17
d_call: .
cdr3_nt: TGTGCCAGCAGCCCAACTTACACCAGCAGTGGAGGCTATGGCTACACCTTC
cdr3_aa: CASSPTYTSSGGYGYTF

v_call: TRBV21-1
clone_size: .
j_call: TRBJ2-3
cdr3_length: 15
d_call: .
cdr3_nt: TGTGCCAGCAGCCCCCCAGGGTATACAGATATTACGCAGTATTTT
cdr3_aa: CASSPPGYTDITQYF

v_call: TRBV4-2
clone_size: few
j_call: TRBJ1-2
cdr3_length: 15
d_call: .
cdr3_nt: TGTGCCAGCAGCCCACCATCGGACGGCTGGAGTGGCTACACCTTC
cdr3_aa: CASSPPSDGWSGYTF

v_call: TRBV5-5
clone_size: few
j_call: TRBJ2-2
cdr3_length: 15
d_call: TRBD2
cdr3_nt: TGTGCCAGCCTCCCGTGGGGGGGACACACCGGGGAGCTGTTTTTT
cdr3_aa: CASLPWGGHTGELFF

v_call: TRBV15
clone_size: .
j_call: TRBJ2-7
cdr3_length: 16
d_call: .
cdr3_nt: TGTGCCACCAGCTCCCGGGCCCTAACGAGCTCCTACGAGCAGTACTTC
cdr3_aa: CATSSRALTSSYEQYF

v_call: TRBV3-1
clone_size: few
j_call: TRBJ2-3
cdr3_length: 15
d_call: .
cdr3_nt: TGTGCCAGCAGCCCTCGCGTGGGGAGCACAGATACGCAGTATTTT
cdr3_aa: CASSPRVGSTDTQYF

v_call: TRBV7-8
clone_size: .
j_call: TRBJ1-2
cdr3_length: 14
d_call: .
cdr3_nt: TGTGCCAGCAGCGCGGCGGTTACCCTTTATGGCTACACCTTC
cdr3_aa: CASSAAVTLYGYTF

v_call: TRBV7-6
clone_size: .
j_call: TRBJ2-2
cdr3_length: 14
d_call: .
cdr3_nt: TGTGCCAGCAGCTTTGGGGTTGGCACCGGGGAGCTGTTTTTT
cdr3_aa: CASSFGVGTGELFF

v_call: TRBV6-5
clone_size: .
j_call: TRBJ1-6
cdr3_length: 16
d_call: .
cdr3_nt: TGTGCCAGCCGGGCGACGACCCCCTCCTATAATTCACCCCTCCACTTT
cdr3_aa: CASRATTPSYNSPLHF

v_call: TRBV7-6
clone_size: .
j_call: TRBJ2-3
cdr3_length: 13
d_call: .
cdr3_nt: TGTGCCAGCAGCTTAGGGCCCCGGGATACGCAGTATTTT
cdr3_aa: CASSLGPRDTQYF

v_call: TRBV4-3
clone_size: few
j_call: TRBJ2-1
cdr3_length: 14
d_call: .
cdr3_nt: TGCGCCAGCAGCCAAGATGTAGGAGGGTATGAGCAGTTCTTC
cdr3_aa: CASSQDVGGYEQFF

v_call: TRBV4-2
clone_size: .
j_call: TRBJ2-3
cdr3_length: 16
d_call: .
cdr3_nt: TGTGCCAGCAGCCCAGGTTCGTCGGGGACGGCAGATACGCAGTATTTT
cdr3_aa: CASSPGSSGTADTQYF

v_call: TRBV7-8
clone_size: few
j_call: TRBJ1-1
cdr3_length: 12
d_call: .
cdr3_nt: TGTGCCAGCAGCTTAGTAGTGAATGAAGCTTTCTTT
cdr3_aa: CASSLVVNEAFF

v_call: TRBV7-9
clone_size: few
j_call: TRBJ1-1
cdr3_length: 16
d_call: TRBD1
cdr3_nt: TGTGCCAGCAACTCCGCTCGGGGGACAGGGGACACTGAAGCTTTCTTT
cdr3_aa: CASNSARGTGDTEAFF

v_call: TRBV7-9
clone_size: many
j_call: TRBJ2-5
cdr3_length: 13
d_call: .
cdr3_nt: TGTGCCAGCAGCTTCGAGACCCAAGAGACCCAGTACTTC
cdr3_aa: CASSFETQETQYF

v_call: TRBV5-5
clone_size: .
j_call: TRBJ2-7
cdr3_length: 13
d_call: .
cdr3_nt: TGTGCCAGCAGCTTGTCTGGGATAGGTGAGCAGTACTTC
cdr3_aa: CASSLSGIGEQYF

v_call: TRBV24-1
clone_size: .
j_call: TRBJ2-3
cdr3_length: 13
d_call: .
cdr3_nt: TGTGCCACCGAGGGAGAAGGGTCCGATACGCAGTATTTT
cdr3_aa: CATEGEGSDTQYF

v_call: TRBV11-2
clone_size: .
j_call: TRBJ2-4
cdr3_length: 15
d_call: .
cdr3_nt: TGTGCCAGCAGCGCTACCGGACGGGAGAAAAACATTCAGTACTTC
cdr3_aa: CASSATGREKNIQYF

v_call: TRBV6-4
clone_size: few
j_call: TRBJ2-1
cdr3_length: 16
d_call: .
cdr3_nt: TGTGCCAGCAGCAGGAGGACGGCGAGCTCCTACAATGAGCAGTTCTTC
cdr3_aa: CASSRRTASSYNEQFF

v_call: TRBV4-3
clone_size: .
j_call: TRBJ2-7
cdr3_length: 14
d_call: .
cdr3_nt: TGCGCCAGCAGCCAAGGGGCAGGCATCTACGAGCAGTACTTC
cdr3_aa: CASSQGAGIYEQYF

v_call: TRBV7-3
clone_size: .
j_call: TRBJ2-1
cdr3_length: 15
d_call: TRBD2
cdr3_nt: TGTGCCAGCAGCCCGGGACTAGCGGGGATGGATGAGCAGTTCTTC
cdr3_aa: CASSPGLAGMDEQFF

v_call: TRBV7-3
clone_size: .
j_call: TRBJ1-2
cdr3_length: 13
d_call: TRBD1
cdr3_nt: TGTGCCAGCAGCGACGGACAGGGATATGGCTACACCTTC
cdr3_aa: CASSDGQGYGYTF

v_call: TRBV3-1
clone_size: .
j_call: TRBJ1-2
cdr3_length: 16
d_call: .
cdr3_nt: TGTGCCAGCAGCCAAGATTTTGGTTCTACCGTCTATGGCTACACCTTC
cdr3_aa: CASSQDFGSTVYGYTF

v_call: TRBV7-2
clone_size: many
j_call: TRBJ1-2
cdr3_length: 14
d_call: TRBD1
cdr3_nt: TGTGCCAGCAGCTTACCGACAGGGGGCTATGGCTACACCTTC
cdr3_aa: CASSLPTGGYGYTF

v_call: TRBV6-6
clone_size: .
j_call: TRBJ1-1
cdr3_length: 13
d_call: TRBD1
cdr3_nt: TGTGCCAGCAGCCCAACAGGGGGCCCTGAAGCTTTCTTT
cdr3_aa: CASSPTGGPEAFF

v_call: TRBV12-3/TRBV12-4
clone_size: .
j_call: TRBJ1-1
cdr3_length: 13
d_call: .
cdr3_nt: TGTGCCAGCAGGTCCGGGAGTAACACTGAAGCTTTCTTT
cdr3_aa: CASRSGSNTEAFF

v_call: TRBV7-8
clone_size: .
j_call: TRBJ1-2
cdr3_length: 14
d_call: .
cdr3_nt: TGTGCCAGCAGCGACACAGGGTTTGGCTATGGCTACACCTTC
cdr3_aa: CASSDTGFGYGYTF

v_call: TRBV7-9
clone_size: few
j_call: TRBJ2-7
cdr3_length: 17
d_call: .
cdr3_nt: TGTGCCAGCAGCCCCACCCCGGGCTCCGGGGAACATTACGAGCAGTACTTC
cdr3_aa: CASSPTPGSGEHYEQYF

v_call: TRBV28
clone_size: few
j_call: TRBJ2-1
cdr3_length: 15
d_call: TRBD2
cdr3_nt: TGTGCCAGCAGTCTCCTCGCGGGGGAAAACAATGAGCAGTTCTTC
cdr3_aa: CASSLLAGENNEQFF

v_call: TRBV27
clone_size: few
j_call: TRBJ2-3
cdr3_length: 16
d_call: .
cdr3_nt: TGTGCCAGCAGTTTAGGCGTGTCTAGCGTGAGAGATACGCAGTATTTT
cdr3_aa: CASSLGVSSVRDTQYF

v_call: TRBV4-2
clone_size: .
j_call: TRBJ2-1
cdr3_length: 16
d_call: TRBD2
cdr3_nt: TGTGCCAGCAGCCAAGTGACTAGCGGGGTAGAGAATGAGCAGTTCTTC
cdr3_aa: CASSQVTSGVENEQFF

v_call: TRBV6-5
clone_size: few
j_call: TRBJ2-1
cdr3_length: 15
d_call: TRBD1
cdr3_nt: TGTGCCAGCACCGAAAGGGACAGGGCCAACTATGAGCAGTTCTTC
cdr3_aa: CASTERDRANYEQFF

v_call: TRBV6-5
clone_size: .
j_call: TRBJ1-4
cdr3_length: 15
d_call: .
cdr3_nt: TGTGCCAGCAGTTCCAAAGGGGATCCTAATGAAAAACTGTTTTTT
cdr3_aa: CASSSKGDPNEKLFF

v_call: TRBV20-1
clone_size: .
j_call: TRBJ1-1
cdr3_length: 10
d_call: .
cdr3_nt: TGCAGTGCTAGTAACGAGAGAGCTTTCTTT
cdr3_aa: CSASNERAFF

v_call: TRBV29-1
clone_size: .
j_call: TRBJ1-1
cdr3_length: 11
d_call: .
cdr3_nt: TGCAGCCCAATTCAAGAAGGGAGAGCTTTCTTT
cdr3_aa: CSPIQEGRAFF

v_call: TRBV12-3/TRBV12-4
clone_size: few
j_call: TRBJ2-5
cdr3_length: 17
d_call: TRBD1
cdr3_nt: TGTGCCAGCAGTCCATCAGTCAGGACAGGGAGACAAGAGACCCAGTACTTC
cdr3_aa: CASSPSVRTGRQETQYF

v_call: TRBV7-9
clone_size: few
j_call: TRBJ2-3
cdr3_length: 16
d_call: TRBD2
cdr3_nt: TGTGCCAGCAGCTTGCCCGGGACTAGCGGGATTTATACGCAGTATTTT
cdr3_aa: CASSLPGTSGIYTQYF

v_call: TRBV28
clone_size: .
j_call: TRBJ1-3
cdr3_length: 14
d_call: .
cdr3_nt: TGTGCCAGCACCACTTATGCCTCTGGAAACACCATATATTTT
cdr3_aa: CASTTYASGNTIYF

v_call: TRBV7-3
clone_size: few
j_call: TRBJ2-1
cdr3_length: 15
d_call: TRBD2
cdr3_nt: TGTGCCAGCAGCCCCGGACTAGCGGGGGGCGATGAGCAGTTCTTC
cdr3_aa: CASSPGLAGGDEQFF

v_call: TRBV27
clone_size: .
j_call: TRBJ2-1
cdr3_length: 12
d_call: .
cdr3_nt: TGTGCCAGCGGTTACAGTTACAATGAGCAGTTCTTC
cdr3_aa: CASGYSYNEQFF